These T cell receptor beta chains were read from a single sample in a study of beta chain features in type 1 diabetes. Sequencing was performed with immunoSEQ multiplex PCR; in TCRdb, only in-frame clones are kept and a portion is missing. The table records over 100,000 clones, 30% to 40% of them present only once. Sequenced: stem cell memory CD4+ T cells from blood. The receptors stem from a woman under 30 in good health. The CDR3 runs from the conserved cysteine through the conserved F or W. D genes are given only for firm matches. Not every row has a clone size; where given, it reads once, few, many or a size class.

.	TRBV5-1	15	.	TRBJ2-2	TGCGCCAGCAGATTCGACGGACTGAACACCGGGGAGCTGTTTTTT	CASRFDGLNTGELFF
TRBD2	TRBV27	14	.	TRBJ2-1	TGTGCCACCAGACTAGCGGGAGGGTACAATGAGCAGTTCTTC	CATRLAGGYNEQFF
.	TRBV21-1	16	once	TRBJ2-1	TGTGCCAGCAGCAAAGGCCGGACGAAAACTAGCAATGAGCAGTTCTTC	CASSKGRTKTSNEQFF
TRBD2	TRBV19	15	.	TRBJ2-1	TGTGCCAGTAGTGCACTAGCGGGAAGATACAATGAGCAGTTCTTC	CASSALAGRYNEQFF
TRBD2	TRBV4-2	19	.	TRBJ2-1	TGTGCCAGCAGCCAAGTATTAGCGGGAGGTATGGGGTCCTACAATGAGCAGTTCTTC	CASSQVLAGGMGSYNEQFF
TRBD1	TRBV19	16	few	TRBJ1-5	TGTGCCAGTAGTCCACGCCGACAGGGGGCCCATCAGCCCCAGCATTTT	CASSPRRQGAHQPQHF
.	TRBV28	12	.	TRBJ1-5	TGTGCCAGCAGTTTTCAGGCCAGGCCCCAGCATTTT	CASSFQARPQHF
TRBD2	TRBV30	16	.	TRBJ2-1	TGTGCCTTGACTAGCGGGACGCCTTCCTCCTACAATGAGCAGTTCTTC	CALTSGTPSSYNEQFF
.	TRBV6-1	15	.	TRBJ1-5	TGTGCCAGCAGGGCGGGGGGGATTTCGAATCAGCCCCAGCATTTT	CASRAGGISNQPQHF
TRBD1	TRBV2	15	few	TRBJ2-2	TGTGCCAGCAGTACCGGGACAGCGAACACCGGGGAGCTGTTTTTT	CASSTGTANTGELFF
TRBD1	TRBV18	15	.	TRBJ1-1	TGTGCCAGCTCACCATCTGGCAGGGGGGTATCTGAAGCTTTCTTT	CASSPSGRGVSEAFF
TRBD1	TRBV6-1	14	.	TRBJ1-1	TGTGCCAGCACCGTACAGGGGGCACTCACTGAAGCTTTCTTT	CASTVQGALTEAFF
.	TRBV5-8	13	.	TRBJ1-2	TGTGCCAGCAGGGAGGGCCGGGACTATGGCTACACCTTC	CASREGRDYGYTF
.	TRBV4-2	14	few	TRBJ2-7	TGTGCCAGCAGCCAAGTCGATTTAGACTACGAGCAGTACTTC	CASSQVDLDYEQYF
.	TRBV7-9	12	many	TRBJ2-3	TGTGCCAGCAGATATGTTACAGATACGCAGTATTTT	CASRYVTDTQYF
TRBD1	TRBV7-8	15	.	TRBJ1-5	TGTGCCAGCAGCCTCGGGGGACAGGGGAATCAGCCCCAGCATTTT	CASSLGGQGNQPQHF
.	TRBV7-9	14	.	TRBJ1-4	TGTGCCAGCAGCGGGGGCCGGGCGCGCGAAAAACTGTTTTTT	CASSGGRAREKLFF
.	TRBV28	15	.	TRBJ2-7	TGTGCCAGCAGGAGGACAGCACCCACGGTCTACGAGCAGTACTTC	CASRRTAPTVYEQYF
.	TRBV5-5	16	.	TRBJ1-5	TGTGCCAGCAGCTTTCTCCCACAGGGTGGCAATCAGCCCCAGCATTTT	CASSFLPQGGNQPQHF
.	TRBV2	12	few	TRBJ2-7	TGTGCCAGCCGAGGACAATCGGCGAAGCAGTACTTC	CASRGQSAKQYF
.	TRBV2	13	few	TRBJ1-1	TGTGCCAGCAGTGACAGTGTGAACACTGAAGCTTTCTTT	CASSDSVNTEAFF
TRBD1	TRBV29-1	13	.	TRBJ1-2	TGCAGCGCGTTGGACAGGGGGAACTATGGCTACACCTTC	CSALDRGNYGYTF
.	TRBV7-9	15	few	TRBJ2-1	TGTGCCAGCAGCTTAGGACAGCCACCGAACAATGAGCAGTTCTTC	CASSLGQPPNNEQFF
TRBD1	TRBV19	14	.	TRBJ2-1	TGTGCCAGTAGCCAAGGGACAGGGGTCGATGAGCAGTTCTTC	CASSQGTGVDEQFF
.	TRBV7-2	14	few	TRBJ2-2	TGTGCCAGCTATGGACAGCTCCCGCCCGGGGAGCTGTTTTTT	CASYGQLPPGELFF
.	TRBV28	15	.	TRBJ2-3	TGTGCCAGCAGACAACCGGGACACCCCACAGATACGCAGTATTTT	CASRQPGHPTDTQYF
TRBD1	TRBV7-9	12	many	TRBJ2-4	TGTGCCAGCAGCGAGTACAGGGGGATTCAGTACTTC	CASSEYRGIQYF
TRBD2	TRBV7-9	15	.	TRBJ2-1	TGTGCCAGCAGCTTAGGGCTAGCGGGAGTGAATAAACAGTTCTTC	CASSLGLAGVNKQFF
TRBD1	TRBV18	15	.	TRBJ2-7	TGTGCCAGCTCACCTTCCGGGACAGGGCAACAGGAGCAGTACTTC	CASSPSGTGQQEQYF
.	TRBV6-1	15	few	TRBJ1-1	TGTGCCAGCAGCCCCTACAGGTCCGCTGGGACTGAAGCTTTCTTT	CASSPYRSAGTEAFF
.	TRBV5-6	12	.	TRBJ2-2	.	CASSRRAGELFF
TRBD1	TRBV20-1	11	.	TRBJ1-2	TGCAGTGCTGCCCCAGGGGGGGGCTACACCTTC	CSAAPGGGYTF